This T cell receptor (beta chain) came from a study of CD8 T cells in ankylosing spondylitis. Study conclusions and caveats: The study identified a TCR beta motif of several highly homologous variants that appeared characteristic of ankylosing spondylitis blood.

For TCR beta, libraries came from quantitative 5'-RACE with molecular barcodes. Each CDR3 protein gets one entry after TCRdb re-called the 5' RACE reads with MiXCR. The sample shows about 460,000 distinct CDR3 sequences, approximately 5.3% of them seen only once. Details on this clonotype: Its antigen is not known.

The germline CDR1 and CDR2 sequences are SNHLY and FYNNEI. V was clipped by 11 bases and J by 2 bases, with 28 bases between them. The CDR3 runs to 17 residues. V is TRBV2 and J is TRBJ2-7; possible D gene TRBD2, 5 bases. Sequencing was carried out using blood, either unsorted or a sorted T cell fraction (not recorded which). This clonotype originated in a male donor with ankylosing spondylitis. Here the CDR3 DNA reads TGTGCCTTCAGTTTTATAAGGAGCTCGAGGGTCCCCTACGAGCAGTACTTC. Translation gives CAFSFIRSSRVPYEQYF. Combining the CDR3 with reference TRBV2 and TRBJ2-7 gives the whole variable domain EPEVTQTPSHQVTQMGQEVILRCVPISNHLYFYWYRQILGQKVEFLVSFYNNEISEKSEIFDDQFSVERPDGSNFTLKIRSTKLEDSAMYFCAFSFIRSSRVPYEQYFGPGTRLTVT.